What follows is one T cell receptor beta chain and its context. V trimming: 6 bases; J trimming: 5 bases; junction bases outside the gene matches: 4. Germline V lookup: CDR1 SNHLY, CDR2 FYNNEI. There are 14 residues in the CDR3. This entry comes from a study of blood T cell repertoires in COVID-19. Per the authors' pipeline: Amplification from reference gene primers served as the basis for estimated nucleated cell counts. TCRdb's copy holds only in-frame clones and misses some; the assay was immunoSEQ multiplex PCR. V and J calls and clone size are copied from that table; D and trimming were computed from the DNA. The data show roughly 62,000 clones, approximately 79% seen once.

V gene TRBV2 combines with J gene TRBJ2-5; TRBD1 matches 12 bases. Sequencing was done on a sample of peripheral blood. The origin of this receptor is a woman of 80 years or more with active or convalescent COVID-19. The CDR3 sequence: CASSGGQGAETQYF. CDR3 DNA: TGTGCCAGCAGCGGGGGACAGGGGGCCGAGACCCAGTACTTC. The full variable domain, its missing parts supplied by reference TRBV2 and TRBJ2-5, is EPEVTQTPSHQVTQMGQEVILRCVPISNHLYFYWYRQILGQKVEFLVSFYNNEISEKSEIFDDQFSVERPDGSNFTLKIRSTKLEDSAMYFCASSGGQGAETQYFGPGTRLLVL.